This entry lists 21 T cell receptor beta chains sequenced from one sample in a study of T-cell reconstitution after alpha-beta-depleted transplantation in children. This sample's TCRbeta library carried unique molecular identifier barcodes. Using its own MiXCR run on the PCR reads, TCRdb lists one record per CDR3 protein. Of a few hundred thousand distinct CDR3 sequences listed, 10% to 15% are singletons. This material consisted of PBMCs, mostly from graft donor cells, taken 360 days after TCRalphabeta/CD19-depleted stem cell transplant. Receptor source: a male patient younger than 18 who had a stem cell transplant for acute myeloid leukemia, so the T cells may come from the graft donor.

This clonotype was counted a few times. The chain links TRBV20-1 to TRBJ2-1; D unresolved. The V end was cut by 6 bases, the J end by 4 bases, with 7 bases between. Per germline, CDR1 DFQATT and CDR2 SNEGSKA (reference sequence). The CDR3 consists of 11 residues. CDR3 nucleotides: TGCAGTGCCGTGTGGTACAATGAGCAGTTCTTC. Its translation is CSAVWYNEQFF.

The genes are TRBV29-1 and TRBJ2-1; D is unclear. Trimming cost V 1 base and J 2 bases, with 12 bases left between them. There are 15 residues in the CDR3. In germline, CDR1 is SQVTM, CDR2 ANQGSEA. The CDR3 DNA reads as TGCAGCGTTGAAGGGGTTGCAGCCCCCTACAATGAGCAGTTCTTC. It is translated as CSVEGVAAPYNEQFF.

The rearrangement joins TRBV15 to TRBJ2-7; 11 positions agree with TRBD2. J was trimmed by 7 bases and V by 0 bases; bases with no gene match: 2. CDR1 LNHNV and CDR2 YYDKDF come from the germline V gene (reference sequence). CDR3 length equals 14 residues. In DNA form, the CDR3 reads TGTGCCACCAGCAGAGATCCTAGCGGGAGGGAGCAGTACTTC. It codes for CATSRDPSGREQYF.

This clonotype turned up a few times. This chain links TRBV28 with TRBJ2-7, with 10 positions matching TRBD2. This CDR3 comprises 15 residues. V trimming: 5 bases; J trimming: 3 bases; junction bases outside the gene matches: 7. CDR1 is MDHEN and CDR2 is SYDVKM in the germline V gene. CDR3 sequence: CASSPPSGSNYEQYF. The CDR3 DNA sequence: TGTGCCAGCAGTCCTCCTAGCGGGAGCAACTACGAGCAGTACTTC.

In nucleotides, the CDR3 is TGTGCCAGCAATAGGGGATCCTTGGGGGGAAAGGATACGCAGTATTTT. Translating it yields CASNRGSLGGKDTQYF. The chain joins TRBV6-1 to TRBJ2-3, with TRBD2 as a possible D gene (6 bases). The germline V gene has CDR1 MNHNS and CDR2 SASEGT. V was trimmed by 7 bases and J by 6 bases, leaving 23 bases between them. The CDR3 is 16 residues long.

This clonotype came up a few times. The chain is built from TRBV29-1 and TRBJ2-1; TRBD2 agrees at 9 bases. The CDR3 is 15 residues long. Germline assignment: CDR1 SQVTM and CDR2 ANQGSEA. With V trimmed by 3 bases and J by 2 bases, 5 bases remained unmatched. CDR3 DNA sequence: TGCAGCGTTGATTGGCGGGAGGGGCCCTACAATGAGCAGTTCTTC. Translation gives CSVDWREGPYNEQFF.

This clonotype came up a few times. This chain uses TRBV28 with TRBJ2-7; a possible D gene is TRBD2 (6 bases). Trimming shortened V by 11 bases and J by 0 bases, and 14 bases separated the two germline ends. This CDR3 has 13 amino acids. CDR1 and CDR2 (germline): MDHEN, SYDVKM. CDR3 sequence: CAWGLTSSYEQYF. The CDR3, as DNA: TGTGCCTGGGGACTTACCAGCTCCTACGAGCAGTACTTC.

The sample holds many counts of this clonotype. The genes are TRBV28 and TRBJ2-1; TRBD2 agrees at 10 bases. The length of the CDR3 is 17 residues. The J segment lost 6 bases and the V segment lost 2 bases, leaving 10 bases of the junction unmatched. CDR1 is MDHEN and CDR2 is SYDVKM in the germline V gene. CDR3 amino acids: CASSLLRLAGESNEQFF. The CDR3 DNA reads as TGTGCCAGCAGTTTACTCAGGCTAGCGGGAGAATCCAATGAGCAGTTCTTC.

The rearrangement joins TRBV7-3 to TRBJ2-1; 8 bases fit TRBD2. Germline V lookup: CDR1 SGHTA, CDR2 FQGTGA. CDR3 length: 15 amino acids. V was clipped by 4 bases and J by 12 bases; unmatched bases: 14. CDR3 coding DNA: TGTGCCAGCAGCTCACCCGGACTAGCCCAAACGGGGCAGTTCTTC. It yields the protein CASSSPGLAQTGQFF.

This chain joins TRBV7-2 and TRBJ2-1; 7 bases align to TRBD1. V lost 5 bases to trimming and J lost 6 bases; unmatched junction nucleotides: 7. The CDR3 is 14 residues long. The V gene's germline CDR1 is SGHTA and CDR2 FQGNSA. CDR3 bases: TGTGCCAGCAGCACGCCGGGACAGTCCAATGAGCAGTTCTTC. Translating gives CASSTPGQSNEQFF.

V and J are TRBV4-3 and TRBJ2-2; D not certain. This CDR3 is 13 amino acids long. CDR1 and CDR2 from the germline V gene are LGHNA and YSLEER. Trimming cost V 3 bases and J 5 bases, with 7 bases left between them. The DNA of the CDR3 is TGCGCCAGCAGCCAGGTTGCGACCGGGGAGCTGTTTTTT. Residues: CASSQVATGELFF.

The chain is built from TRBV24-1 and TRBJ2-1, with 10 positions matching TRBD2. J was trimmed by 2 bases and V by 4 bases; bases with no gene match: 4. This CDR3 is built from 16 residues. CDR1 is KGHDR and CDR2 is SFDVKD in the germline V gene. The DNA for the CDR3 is TGTGCCACCAGTGAGCCGAGCGGGAGGGCCTACAATGAGCAGTTCTTC. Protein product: CATSEPSGRAYNEQFF.

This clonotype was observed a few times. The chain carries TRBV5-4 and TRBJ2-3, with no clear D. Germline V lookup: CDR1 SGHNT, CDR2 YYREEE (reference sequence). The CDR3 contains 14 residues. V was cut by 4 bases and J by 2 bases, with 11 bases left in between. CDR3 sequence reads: CASSPLAVTDTQYF. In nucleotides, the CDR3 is TGTGCCAGCAGCCCCCTCGCCGTCACAGATACGCAGTATTTT.

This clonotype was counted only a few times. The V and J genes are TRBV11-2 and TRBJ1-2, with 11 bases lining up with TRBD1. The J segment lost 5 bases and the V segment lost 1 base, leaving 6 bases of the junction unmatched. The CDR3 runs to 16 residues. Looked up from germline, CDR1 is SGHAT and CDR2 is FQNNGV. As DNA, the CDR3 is TGTGCCAGCAGCTTAGCATGGACAGGGGGCCCATATGGCTACACCTTC. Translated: CASSLAWTGGPYGYTF.

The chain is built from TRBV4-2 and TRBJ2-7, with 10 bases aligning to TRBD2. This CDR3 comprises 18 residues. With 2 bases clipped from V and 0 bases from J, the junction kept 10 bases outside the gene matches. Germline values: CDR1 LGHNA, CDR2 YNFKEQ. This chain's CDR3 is CASSQILTSGDNSYEQYF. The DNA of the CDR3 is TGTGCCAGCAGCCAAATCTTAACTAGCGGGGATAACTCCTACGAGCAGTACTTC.

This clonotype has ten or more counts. CDR3 loop: CAGSATDTQYF. The DNA of the CDR3 is TGTGCCGGCTCGGCCACAGATACGCAGTATTTT. This chain connects TRBV11-2 to TRBJ2-3; D unclear. The CDR3 length is 11 residues. Germline-derived CDR1 and CDR2 are SGHAT and FQNNGV. Trimming removed 11 bases from V and 2 bases from J, with 8 bases in between.

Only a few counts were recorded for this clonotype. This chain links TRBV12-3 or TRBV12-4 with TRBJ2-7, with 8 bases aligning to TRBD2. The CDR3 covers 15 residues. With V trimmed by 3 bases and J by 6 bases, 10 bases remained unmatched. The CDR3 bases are TGTGCCAGCAGTTTCCACGGGACTAGTCAGGGCGAGCAGTACTTC. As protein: CASSFHGTSQGEQYF.

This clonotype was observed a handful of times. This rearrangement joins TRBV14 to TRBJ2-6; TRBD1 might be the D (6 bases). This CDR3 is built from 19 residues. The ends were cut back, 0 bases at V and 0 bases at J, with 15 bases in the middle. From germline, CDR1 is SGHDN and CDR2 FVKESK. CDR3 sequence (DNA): TGTGCCAGCAGCCAAGATGCAACAGGGCTCGGCTCTGGGGCCAACGTCCTGACTTTC. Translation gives CASSQDATGLGSGANVLTF.

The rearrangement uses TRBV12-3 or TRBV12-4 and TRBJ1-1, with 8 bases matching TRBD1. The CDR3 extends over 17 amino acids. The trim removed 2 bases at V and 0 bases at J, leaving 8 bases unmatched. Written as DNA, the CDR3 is TGTGCCAGCAGTTTACGGACAGGGCGGTTCATGAACACTGAAGCTTTCTTT. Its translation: CASSLRTGRFMNTEAFF.

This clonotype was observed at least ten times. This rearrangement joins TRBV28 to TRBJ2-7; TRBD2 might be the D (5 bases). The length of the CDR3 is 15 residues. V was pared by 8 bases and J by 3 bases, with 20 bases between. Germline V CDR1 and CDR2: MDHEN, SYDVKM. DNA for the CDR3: TGTGCCAGCGGCGAACCGAGGACTTCTCGCTACGAGCAGTACTTC. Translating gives CASGEPRTSRYEQYF.

The chain's CDR3 is CSGAEVGANVLTF. DNA of the CDR3: TGCAGCGGGGCGGAAGTAGGTGCCAACGTCCTGACTTTC. The rearrangement joins TRBV29-1 to TRBJ2-6; D is undetermined. The CDR3 spans 13 residues. Trimming left V 7 bases short and J 7 bases short, with 14 bases between. Looked up from germline, CDR1 is SQVTM and CDR2 is ANQGSEA.